Here is one TCR beta chain with its context. How the authors handled the data: Using reference gene primer amplification, nucleated cell counts were estimated. Using immunoSEQ multiplex PCR, the repertoire was profiled, and TCRdb retains in-frame clones only, with some absent. V, J and clone size derive from that table, while D and trimming were established from the DNA sequence. The table lists fewer than 100,000 clones, around 86% of them singletons. This entry is derived from a study of blood T cell repertoires in COVID-19. Study-wide context: From the United States, Italy and Spain came samples of acute and convalescent COVID-19. Sample material is recorded as cDNA or gDNA derived from T cells, B-cell-depleted T cells, or PBMCs.

Looked up from germline, CDR1 is MGHRA and CDR2 is YSYEKL. The CDR3 totals 14 residues. J lost 6 bases, V lost 2 bases, and 1 base had no gene match. The V and J genes are TRBV4-1 and TRBJ1-1; 12 bases match TRBD1. This TCR derives from a man aged 45 to 65 with acute or convalescent COVID-19. What was sequenced was peripheral blood. CDR3 loop: CASSQRDRGPEAFF. CDR3 sequence (DNA): TGCGCCAGCAGCCAACGGGACAGGGGGCCTGAAGCTTTCTTT.